One sample yielded the 13 T cell receptor beta chains listed below, sequenced in a study of blood T cell repertoires in COVID-19. Data came from immunoSEQ multiplex PCR; TCRdb stores just in-frame clones and leaves some out. Of about 220,000 clones in the sample, 80% were seen once. Sequenced input: peripheral blood. These receptors were collected from a human donor in a cohort sampled during active COVID-19.

V usage is TRBV2 and J usage is TRBJ1-4; tentative D call: TRBD1 (5 bases). CDR3 length equals 12 residues. In germline, CDR1 is SNHLY, CDR2 FYNNEI. The V end lost 7 bases, the J end lost 8 bases, and 11 bases lay between the germline ends. As DNA, the CDR3 is TGTGCCAGCATGGGGAGGGGCGAAAAACTGTTTTTT. This gives the protein CASMGRGEKLFF.

The gene calls are TRBV6-2 or TRBV6-3 and TRBJ2-5; TRBD1 is a possible D gene (6 bases). The V gene lost 2 bases and the J gene lost 2 bases, with 9 bases spanning the gap. Germline lookup yields CDR1 MNHEY and CDR2 SVGEGT. The CDR3 is made up of 14 amino acids. CDR3 protein: CASSYGQGQETQYF. The CDR3 coding sequence is TGTGCCAGCAGTTACGGGCAGGGGCAAGAGACCCAGTACTTC.

The chain is built from TRBV15 and TRBJ1-6; tentatively, D is TRBD1 (6 bases). With 1 base removed from V and 10 bases from J, the gap between germline ends came to 14 bases. CDR3 length: 15 residues. CDR1 is LNHNV and CDR2 is YYDKDF in the germline V gene (reference sequence). The CDR3 region has the DNA TGTGCCACCAGCAGAGCCCTCGGGGGGCAATCACCCCTCCACTTT. Translation gives CATSRALGGQSPLHF. Filled out from reference TRBV15 and TRBJ1-6, the complete variable domain reads DAMVIQNPRYQVTQFGKPVTLSCSQTLNHNVMYWYQQKSSQAPKLLFHYYDKDFNNEADTPDNFQSRRPNTSFCFLDIRSPGLGDTAMYLCATSRALGGQSPLHFGNGTRLTVT.

The rearrangement joins TRBV5-1 to TRBJ2-1; 7 bases match TRBD2. V dropped 0 bases and J dropped 8; count of bases not matched to a gene: 11. The germline V gene encodes CDR1 SGHRS and CDR2 YFSETQ. The CDR3 consists of 16 residues. For the CDR3, the DNA is TGCGCCAGCAGCTTGGTGTCAGGACGGGAGGCGGATGAGCAGTTCTTC. Translating it yields CASSLVSGREADEQFF.

The chain uses TRBV11-3 and TRBJ1-1; 8 bases are a match to TRBD1. The germline V gene has CDR1 SGHNT and CDR2 YENEEA. The trim removed 4 bases at V and 3 bases at J, leaving 1 base unmatched. This CDR3 spans 13 amino acids. CDR3 coding DNA: TGTGCCAGCAGCTGGGGACAGGACACTGAAGCTTTCTTT. Protein product: CASSWGQDTEAFF. The variable domain in full, with the rest retrieved from reference TRBV11-3 and TRBJ1-1, is EAGVVQSPRYKIIEKKQPVAFWCNPISGHNTLYWYLQNLGQGPELLIRYENEEAVDDSQLPKDRFSAERLKGVDSTLKIQPAELGDSAVYLCASSWGQDTEAFFGQGTRLTVV.

This chain connects TRBV7-2 to TRBJ2-7; 10 bases match TRBD2. V lost 4 bases to trimming and J lost 6 bases; unmatched junction nucleotides: 6. Germline assignment: CDR1 SGHTA and CDR2 FQGNSA. This CDR3 has 14 amino acids. CDR3 DNA: TGTGCCAGCAGCTCGAGCGGGAGGGTTGGCGAGCAGTACTTC. The encoded protein is CASSSSGRVGEQYF.

The V call is TRBV18, the J call TRBJ2-4; TRBD2 agrees at 7 bases. The V gene's germline CDR1 is KGHSH and CDR2 LQKENI. The length of the CDR3 is 19 residues. V trimming: 4 bases; J trimming: 7 bases; junction bases outside the gene matches: 22. CDR3 in amino acids: CASSLSVEGTGGRPNIQYF. In DNA form, the CDR3 reads TGTGCCAGCTCACTGTCGGTTGAAGGGACGGGGGGAAGGCCCAACATTCAGTACTTC. Complete variable domain (other parts from reference TRBV18 and TRBJ2-4): NAGVMQNPRHLVRRRGQEARLRCSPMKGHSHVYWYRQLPEEGLKFMVYLQKENIIDESGMPKERFSAEFPKEGPSILRIQQVVRGDSAAYFCASSLSVEGTGGRPNIQYFGAGTRLSVL.

This chain uses TRBV10-3 with TRBJ2-1; 12 bases are a match to TRBD2. This CDR3 is 14 amino acids long. J lost 8 bases, V lost 10 bases, and 9 bases had no gene match. The germline V gene encodes CDR1 ENHRY and CDR2 SYGVKD. In DNA form, the CDR3 reads TGTGCCACGTCTAGCGGGAGGGCCTTAGATGAGCAGTTCTTC. Encoded protein: CATSSGRALDEQFF.

The genes are TRBV2 and TRBJ2-3, with a possible D match to TRBD2 (5 bases). The V and J ends lost 7 bases and 1 base respectively, with 15 bases between them. Per germline, CDR1 SNHLY and CDR2 FYNNEI. The CDR3 length is 15 residues. The CDR3 reads CASTGSVGGTDTQYF. The CDR3 DNA is TGTGCCAGCACTGGGTCGGTGGGAGGCACAGATACGCAGTATTTT.

The chain couples TRBV28 to TRBJ2-6; D uncertain. The CDR3 has 18 amino acids. Germline CDR1 is MDHEN and CDR2 is SYDVKM. V dropped 5 bases and J dropped 1 base, with 18 bases sitting between them. The CDR3 sequence: CASSTPVAEPSGANVLTF. For the CDR3, the DNA is TGTGCCAGCAGTACCCCTGTGGCGGAACCATCTGGGGCCAACGTCCTGACTTTC. The full variable domain, in which reference TRBV28 and TRBJ2-6 provide the parts outside the CDR3, is DVKVTQSSRYLVKRTGEKVFLECVQDMDHENMFWYRQDPGLGLRLIYFSYDVKMKEKGDIPEGYSVSREKKERFSLILESASTNQTSMYLCASSTPVAEPSGANVLTFGAGSRLTVL.

The rearrangement links TRBV5-1 to TRBJ1-2; 8 bases agree with TRBD1. The V and J ends lost 4 bases and 6 bases, in that order; junction bases with no gene match: 5. The CDR3 runs 13 residues. Germline-derived CDR1 and CDR2 are SGHRS and YFSETQ. For the CDR3, the DNA is TGCGCCAGCAGCCTGAACAGGGGGAATGGCTACACCTTC. It specifies CASSLNRGNGYTF. Full variable domain (missing parts from reference TRBV5-1 and TRBJ1-2): KAGVTQTPRYLIKTRGQQVTLSCSPISGHRSVSWYQQTPGQGLQFLFEYFSETQRNKGNFPGRFSGRQFSNSRSEMNVSTLELGDSALYLCASSLNRGNGYTFGSGTRLTVV.

The chain is built from TRBV24-1 and TRBJ2-1; 9 positions agree with TRBD1. The germline V gene encodes CDR1 KGHDR and CDR2 SFDVKD. This CDR3 has 15 amino acids. J gave up 3 bases and V 9 bases, and 8 bases lay outside the gene matches. CDR3 protein: CATSNPGQGYNEQFF. The CDR3 coding sequence is TGTGCCACCTCGAACCCGGGACAGGGCTACAATGAGCAGTTCTTC.

V is TRBV20-1 and J is TRBJ1-1; D call uncertain. Germline V gives CDR1 DFQATT, CDR2 SNEGSKA (reference sequence). There are 14 residues in the CDR3. Trimming left V 3 bases short and J 1 base short, with 12 bases between. The CDR3 DNA is TGCAGTGCTAGTCCCTTGCTAAGGAACACTGAAGCTTTCTTT. Residues: CSASPLLRNTEAFF.